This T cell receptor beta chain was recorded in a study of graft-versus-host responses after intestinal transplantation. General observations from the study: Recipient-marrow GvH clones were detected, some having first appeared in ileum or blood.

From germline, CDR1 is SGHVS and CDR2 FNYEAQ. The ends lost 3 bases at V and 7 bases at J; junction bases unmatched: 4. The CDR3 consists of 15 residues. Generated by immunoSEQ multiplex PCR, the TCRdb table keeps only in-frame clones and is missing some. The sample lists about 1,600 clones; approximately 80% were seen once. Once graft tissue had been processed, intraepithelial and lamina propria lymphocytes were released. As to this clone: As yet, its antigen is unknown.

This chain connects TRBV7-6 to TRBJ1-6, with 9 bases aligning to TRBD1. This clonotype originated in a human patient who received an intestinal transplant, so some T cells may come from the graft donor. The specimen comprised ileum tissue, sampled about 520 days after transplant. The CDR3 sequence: CASSFSGTGNSPLHF. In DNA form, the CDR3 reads TGTGCCAGCAGCTTTAGTGGGACAGGGAATTCACCCCTCCACTTT.